This T cell receptor (beta chain) was retrieved from a study of blood T cell repertoires in COVID-19. The data were produced by immunoSEQ multiplex PCR, yet TCRdb's version contains in-frame clones alone and is incomplete. The sample carries roughly 250,000 clones, 65% to 85% recorded once. The V gene lost 8 bases and the J gene lost 5 bases, with 10 bases spanning the gap. This CDR3 region has 12 residues. Germline values: CDR1 SNHLY, CDR2 FYNNEI. The genes are TRBV2 and TRBJ2-1, with D unresolved. Sequencing was performed on peripheral blood. The clonotype was recovered from a human donor in a cohort sampled during active COVID-19. CDR3 amino acids: CASAPSDNEQFF. The CDR3 coding sequence is TGTGCCAGCGCCCCGAGTGACAATGAGCAGTTCTTC.